This T cell receptor beta chain was observed in a study of CXCR3-negative and CXCR3-positive naive CD8 T cells. Overall study: The TRB read total, about 150 million, broke down to about 1.5 +/- 0.3 million reads per library. General study findings and limits: Comparably high diversity marked both naive subsets, whereas memory CD8+ cells had much lower diversity.

As to this clonotype: The antigen is unknown.

The authors gated naive CD8+ T cells as CD45RO-CCR7+CD27+CD95-. UMI labels and 5' RACE were used to prepare the TRB cDNA libraries. TCRdb reprocessed the 5' RACE reads and reports one entry per CDR3 protein, with no DNA. The data show about 8,000 distinct CDR3 sequences, and the top ten clones hold about 1%. Germline CDR1 SQVTM, CDR2 ANQGSEA. CDR3 length: 13 residues. This sequence was found in a human donor in good health. Some clones in this sample may be carry-over from other donors' samples. Sample: naive CXCR3- CD8+ T cells from blood. Indicated subset: CD45RO-CCR7+CD27+CD95- naive CD8+ T cells lacking CXCR3 (TNR3-). The gene calls are TRBV29-1 and TRBJ2-2. CDR3 protein: CSFEAVNTGELFF.